This T cell receptor (beta chain) was recovered during a study of shared clonotypes between healthy human individuals. Overall study: The plates for each donor numbered three CD4 naive, three CD4 memory, two CD8 naive and one CD8 memory.

Germline V gene data show CDR1 as MDHEN and CDR2 as SYDVKM. This CDR3 contains 15 residues. Trimming removed 3 bases from V and 0 bases from J, with 8 bases in between. Deep-level settings were used for running the assay. Several immunoSEQ plates received, in even portions, the genomic DNA of each subset. Per the study methods: ImmunoSEQ only sent back junction sequences with no quality scores, so filtering was done differently. Assay: immunoSEQ multiplex PCR; the TCRdb copy retains only in-frame clones and omits some. That table gives V, J and clone size, and the DNA gave D and trimming. The table includes approximately 710,000 clones, around 90% detected once.

The chain recombines TRBV28 with TRBJ2-2, with D possibly being TRBD1 (6 bases). Sequencing input: memory CD8+ T cells from PBMCs. Stated subset: CD45RO+ cells pooled with CCR7-negative TemRA cells. The TCR sequence derives from a man in his late teens or twenties in good health. Some clones in this sample may be carry-over from other donors' samples. The CDR3 DNA reads TGTGCCAGCAGTTTTCAGGGGCCGAACACCGGGGAGCTGTTTTTT. It is translated as CASSFQGPNTGELFF.